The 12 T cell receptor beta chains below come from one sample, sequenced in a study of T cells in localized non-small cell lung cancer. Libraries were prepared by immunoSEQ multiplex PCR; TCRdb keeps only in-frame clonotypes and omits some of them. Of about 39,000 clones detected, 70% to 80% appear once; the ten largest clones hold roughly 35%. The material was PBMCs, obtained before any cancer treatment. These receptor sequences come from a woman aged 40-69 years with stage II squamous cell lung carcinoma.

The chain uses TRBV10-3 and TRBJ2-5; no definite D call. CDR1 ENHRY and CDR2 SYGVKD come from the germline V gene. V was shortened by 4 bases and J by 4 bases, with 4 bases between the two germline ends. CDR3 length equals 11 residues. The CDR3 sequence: CAISGGETQYF. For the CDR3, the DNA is TGTGCCATCAGTGGGGGAGAGACCCAGTACTTC.

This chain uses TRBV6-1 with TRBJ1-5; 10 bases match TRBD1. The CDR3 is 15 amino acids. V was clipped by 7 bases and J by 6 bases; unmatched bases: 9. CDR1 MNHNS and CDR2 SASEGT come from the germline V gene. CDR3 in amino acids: CASTWDRGGSQPQHF. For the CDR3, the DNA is TGTGCCAGCACCTGGGACAGGGGAGGGAGTCAGCCCCAGCATTTT.

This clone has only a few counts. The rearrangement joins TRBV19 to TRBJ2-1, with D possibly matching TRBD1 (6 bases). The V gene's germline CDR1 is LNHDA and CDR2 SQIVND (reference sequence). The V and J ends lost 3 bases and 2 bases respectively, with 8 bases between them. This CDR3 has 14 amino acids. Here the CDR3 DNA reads TGTGCCAGTAGTATCCGGGACACCTACAATGAGCAGTTCTTC. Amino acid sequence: CASSIRDTYNEQFF.

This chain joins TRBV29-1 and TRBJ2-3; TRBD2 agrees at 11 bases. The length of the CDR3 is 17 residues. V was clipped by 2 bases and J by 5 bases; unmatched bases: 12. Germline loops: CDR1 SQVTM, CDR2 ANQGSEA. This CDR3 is CSVEIWGSGRAGDTQYF. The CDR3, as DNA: TGCAGCGTTGAAATTTGGGGTAGCGGGAGGGCCGGAGATACGCAGTATTTT.

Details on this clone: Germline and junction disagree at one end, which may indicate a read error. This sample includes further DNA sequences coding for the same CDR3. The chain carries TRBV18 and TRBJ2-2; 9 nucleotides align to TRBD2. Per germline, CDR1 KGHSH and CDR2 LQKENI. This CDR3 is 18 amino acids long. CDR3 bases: TGTGCCAGCTCATCACTTACGACTAGCGGAGTGAACACCGGGGAGCTATTTTTT. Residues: CASSSLTTSGVNTGELFF.

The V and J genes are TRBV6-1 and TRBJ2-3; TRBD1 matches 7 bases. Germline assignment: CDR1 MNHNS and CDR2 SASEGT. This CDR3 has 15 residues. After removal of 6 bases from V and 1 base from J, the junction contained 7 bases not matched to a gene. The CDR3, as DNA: TGTGCCAGCAGAGACAGGGTATTGGGCACAGATACGCAGTATTTT. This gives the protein CASRDRVLGTDTQYF.

The CDR3 nucleotides read TGTGCCAGCAACCGGCAGAGTGAAAGTCAGCCCCAGCATTTT. This sequence encodes CASNRQSESQPQHF. The rearrangement uses TRBV5-8 and TRBJ1-5; D is undetermined. The CDR3 has 14 residues. Germline loops: CDR1 SGHTS, CDR2 YDEGEE. The V and J ends lost 6 bases and 6 bases respectively, with 16 bases between them.

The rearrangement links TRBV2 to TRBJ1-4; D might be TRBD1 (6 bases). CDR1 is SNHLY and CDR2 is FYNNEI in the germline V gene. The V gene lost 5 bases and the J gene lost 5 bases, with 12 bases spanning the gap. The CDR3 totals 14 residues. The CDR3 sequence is CASSKGGGNEKLFF. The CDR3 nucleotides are TGTGCCAGCAGTAAGGGGGGGGGAAATGAAAAACTGTTTTTT. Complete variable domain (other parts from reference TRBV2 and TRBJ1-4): EPEVTQTPSHQVTQMGQEVILRCVPISNHLYFYWYRQILGQKVEFLVSFYNNEISEKSEIFDDQFSVERPDGSNFTLKIRSTKLEDSAMYFCASSKGGGNEKLFFGSGTQLSVL.

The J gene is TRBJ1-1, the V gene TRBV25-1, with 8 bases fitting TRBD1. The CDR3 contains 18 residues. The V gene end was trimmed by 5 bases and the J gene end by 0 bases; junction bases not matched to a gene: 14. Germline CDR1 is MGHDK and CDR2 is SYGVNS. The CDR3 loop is CASSSKGQDILMNTEAFF. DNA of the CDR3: TGTGCCAGCAGTTCGAAGGGACAGGATATTCTAATGAACACTGAAGCTTTCTTT.

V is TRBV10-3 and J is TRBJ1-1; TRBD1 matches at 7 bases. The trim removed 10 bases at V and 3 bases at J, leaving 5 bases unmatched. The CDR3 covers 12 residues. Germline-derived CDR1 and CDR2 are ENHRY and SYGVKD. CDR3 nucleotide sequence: TGTGCCAGTAACACAGGGGACACTGAAGCTTTCTTT. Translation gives CASNTGDTEAFF.

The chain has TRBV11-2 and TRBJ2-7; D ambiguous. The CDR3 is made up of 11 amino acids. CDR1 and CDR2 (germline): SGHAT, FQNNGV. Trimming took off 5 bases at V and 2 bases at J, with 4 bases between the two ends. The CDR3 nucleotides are TGTGCCAGCAGCCAACCCTACGAGCAGTACTTC. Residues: CASSQPYEQYF.

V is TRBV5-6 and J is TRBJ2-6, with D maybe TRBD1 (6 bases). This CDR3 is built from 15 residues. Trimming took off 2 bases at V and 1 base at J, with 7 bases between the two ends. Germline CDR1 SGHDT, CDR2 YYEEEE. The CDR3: CASSLGGSGANVLTF. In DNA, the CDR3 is TGTGCCAGCAGCTTAGGGGGATCTGGGGCCAACGTCCTGACTTTC.